This T cell receptor beta chain was sequenced during a study of blood T cell repertoires in COVID-19. The CDR3 consists of 15 residues. V was pared by 5 bases and J by 4 bases, with 4 bases of the junction left unmatched. Germline values: CDR1 SGHTA, CDR2 FQGTGA. TCRdb keeps only in-frame clones here, not all; method: immunoSEQ multiplex PCR. The sample carries roughly 250,000 clones, over 90% recorded once. The source is a man aged 25 to 40 with COVID-19, enrolled during active disease. V is TRBV7-3 and J is TRBJ2-1; 11 bases are a match to TRBD2. Sequenced input: peripheral blood. CDR3 DNA: TGTGCCAGCAGCCCGGGGACTAGCGGATACAATGAGCAGTTCTTC. Amino acid sequence: CASSPGTSGYNEQFF.